Each of the 12 T cell receptor beta chains below was sequenced from the same sample in a study of cytomegalovirus exposure and HLA in healthy donors. The PCR used 60 Vbeta and 13 Jbeta primers. Repertoires were generated with immunoSEQ multiplex PCR, while TCRdb's copy carries only in-frame clones and drops some. The table records over 120,000 clones, roughly four fifths of them present only once. The sample comprised PBMCs. These receptors originate from a man aged 30 to 45 in good health and CMV-seropositive.

This rearrangement joins TRBV19 to TRBJ2-5; tentative D call: TRBD1 (5 bases). Germline CDR1 and CDR2: LNHDA and SQIVND (reference sequence). Trimming took 3 bases from V and 3 from J, leaving 8 bases between them. The CDR3 contains 13 residues. This chain's CDR3 is CASSMRREETQYF. The CDR3 nucleotides are TGTGCCAGTAGTATGCGCAGGGAAGAGACCCAGTACTTC.

This clone was seen only once. The genes are TRBV7-9 and TRBJ2-7; D is possibly TRBD1 (6 bases). Trimming took 6 bases from V and 4 from J, leaving 19 bases between them. Germline assignment: CDR1 SEHNR and CDR2 FQNEAQ (reference sequence). This CDR3 comprises 15 residues. The CDR3 DNA follows: TGTGCCAGCAGTTCTGACTTCAGGGGTCGATACGAGCAGTACTTC. Amino acids: CASSSDFRGRYEQYF. Full variable domain (outside the CDR3, taken from reference TRBV7-9 and TRBJ2-7): DTGVSQNPRHKITKRGQNVTFRCDPISEHNRLYWYRQTLGQGPEFLTYFQNEAQLEKSRLLSDRFSAERPKGSFSTLEIQRTEQGDSAMYLCASSSDFRGRYEQYFGPGTRLTVT.

The chain carries TRBV10-2 and TRBJ1-1, with D maybe TRBD1 (5 bases). The CDR3 runs 14 residues. The germline V and J ends were trimmed by 10 bases and 3 bases, with 18 bases remaining between them. The germline gives CDR1 WSHSY, CDR2 SAAADI. CDR3: CANKQVPMDTEAFF. The CDR3 nucleotides read TGCGCCAATAAACAGGTTCCCATGGACACTGAAGCTTTCTTT.

This chain joins TRBV30 and TRBJ2-7; 11 bases are shared with TRBD1. The CDR3 sequence is 14 residues long. The V segment lost 5 bases and the J segment 8 bases; nucleotides outside the gene matches: 11. CDR1 and CDR2 from the germline V gene are GTSNPN and SVGIG (reference sequence). The CDR3 protein is CAWGKGQGVSKQYF. DNA for the CDR3: TGTGCCTGGGGTAAGGGACAGGGGGTCTCTAAGCAGTACTTC.

The table lists this clone with a count of one. The chain carries TRBV27 and TRBJ1-5, with 8 bases identical to TRBD1. V dropped 1 base and J dropped 7; count of bases not matched to a gene: 6. CDR3 length: 15 residues. The germline V gene encodes CDR1 MNHEY and CDR2 SMNVEV (reference sequence). The CDR3 reads CASSLLPGGRQPQHF. For the CDR3, the DNA is TGTGCCAGCAGTTTATTACCAGGGGGCAGACAGCCCCAGCATTTT.

The rearrangement links TRBV13 to TRBJ2-5; 13 positions match TRBD2. The CDR3 loop spans 17 amino acids. Trimming at V came to 2 bases and at J to 3 bases, leaving 6 bases not matched to a gene. The germline CDR1 and CDR2 sequences are PRHDT and FYEKMQ (reference sequence). CDR3 bases: TGTGCCAGCAGCTTAACGGGGACTAGCGGGAATGAAGAGACCCAGTACTTC. It is translated as CASSLTGTSGNEETQYF.

The rearrangement joins TRBV7-3 to TRBJ2-1; D may be TRBD2 (7 bases). Germline CDR1 and CDR2: SGHTA and FQGTGA. There are 16 residues in the CDR3. Trimming took off 2 bases at V and 6 bases at J, with 17 bases between the two ends. The CDR3 region has the DNA TGTGCCAGCAGCTTATTAGGCGGGGGCCCCGGCAATGAGCAGTTCTTC. Amino acids: CASSLLGGGPGNEQFF.

The chain employs TRBV14 and TRBJ2-7; D is perhaps TRBD1 (5 bases). The CDR3 runs 12 residues. Trimming removed 0 bases at V and 9 bases at J, with 9 bases between. The V gene's germline CDR1 is SGHDN and CDR2 FVKESK. DNA of the CDR3: TGTGCCAGCAGCCAAGACAGGGTTAGGCAGTACTTC. Amino acid sequence: CASSQDRVRQYF.

The J gene is TRBJ2-4, the V gene TRBV7-8; 12 bases map to TRBD2. Trimming removed 5 bases from V and 2 bases from J; junction bases left unmatched: 13. The CDR3 runs to 19 residues. Germline CDR1 reads SGHVS; CDR2 reads FQNEAQ. CDR3 in amino acids: CASSPSTSTSGGTKNIQYF. The DNA of the CDR3 is TGTGCCAGCAGCCCCTCCACCTCGACTAGCGGGGGAACCAAAAACATTCAGTACTTC.

This clone appeared once. The rearrangement uses TRBV25-1 and TRBJ2-1; no definite D call. Trimming removed 1 base at V and 9 bases at J, with 4 bases between. The CDR3 extends over 11 amino acids. CDR1 is MGHDK, CDR2 SYGVNS, per germline. The chain's CDR3 is CASSESGEQFF. In DNA form, the CDR3 reads TGTGCCAGCAGTGAATCGGGTGAGCAGTTCTTC.

This chain joins TRBV2 and TRBJ1-4, with 9 bases aligning to TRBD1. V gave up 6 bases and J gave up 6 bases; unmatched junction bases: 5. In germline, CDR1 is SNHLY, CDR2 FYNNEI. CDR3 length equals 14 residues. The CDR3 region has the DNA TGTGCCAGCAGGTCCGGGACAGGGTATGAAAAACTGTTTTTT. Translating gives CASRSGTGYEKLFF.

The chain employs TRBV28 and TRBJ2-7; D might be TRBD2 (6 bases). This CDR3 is 14 amino acids long. The V gene's germline CDR1 is MDHEN and CDR2 SYDVKM. With 6 bases removed from V and 6 bases from J, the gap between germline ends came to 18 bases. This CDR3 is CASREGPQSAEQYF. In DNA, the CDR3 is TGTGCCAGCAGGGAGGGACCCCAGTCGGCCGAGCAGTACTTC.